The 14 T cell receptor beta chains presented below share a single source sample, sequenced in a study of CD8+ T cells in alopecia areata. After isolation, RNA underwent reverse transcription to generate cDNA as the sequencing template. Sequenced by immunoSEQ multiplex PCR; TCRdb stores in-frame clones only, minus some. This sample carries fewer than 200,000 clones, less than 70% of them seen once, and the ten largest clones take 14%. The treatment here: oral pan-JAK inhibitor, 5-10 mg twice daily. The material was CD4+ T cells sorted from blood, obtained at week 24, from a patient treated with tofacitinib. The receptors originated from a human donor with alopecia areata.

The J gene is TRBJ1-6, the V gene TRBV30, with D hard to call. CDR3 length: 14 residues. The germline gives CDR1 GTSNPN, CDR2 SVGIG (reference sequence). Deletions cut 3 bases from V and 11 bases from J, with 17 bases between. CDR3 loop: CAWSLRGMGPPLHF. DNA of the CDR3: TGTGCCTGGAGCCTCCGGGGTATGGGTCCACCCCTCCACTTT.

This clone was detected once. The rearrangement uses TRBV29-1 and TRBJ1-1, with D tentatively TRBD1 (5 bases). This CDR3 is built from 15 residues. The V end lost 2 bases, the J end lost 1 base, and 14 bases lay between the germline ends. Germline-derived CDR1 and CDR2 are SQVTM and ANQGSEA. CDR3 DNA sequence: TGCAGCGTTGAAACGTCAGGGAACGCGAACACTGAAGCTTTCTTT. This sequence encodes CSVETSGNANTEAFF.

Only one count was recorded for this clone. This chain uses TRBV30 with TRBJ2-5; 10 nucleotides align to TRBD2. The germline gives CDR1 GTSNPN, CDR2 SVGIG (reference sequence). V lost 2 bases, J lost 1 base, and 4 bases stayed unmatched. This CDR3 spans 15 amino acids. CDR3 residues: CAWSSSGGRQETQYF. In nucleotides, the CDR3 is TGTGCCTGGAGTTCTAGCGGGGGCCGCCAAGAGACCCAGTACTTC. Drawing the rest from reference TRBV30 and TRBJ2-5, the complete variable domain is SQTIHQWPATLVQPVGSPLSLECTVEGTSNPNLYWYRQAAGRGLQLLFYSVGIGQISSEVPQNLSASRPQDRQFILSSKKLLLSDSGFYLCAWSSSGGRQETQYFGPGTRLLVL.

The V and J genes are TRBV29-1 and TRBJ1-2; 9 bases are shared with TRBD1. The V and J ends lost 4 bases and 4 bases, in that order; junction bases with no gene match: 1. This CDR3 has 12 amino acids. Germline CDR1 reads SQVTM; CDR2 reads ANQGSEA. The CDR3 bases are TGCAGCGTTGTGGGACAGGGCTATGGCTACACCTTC. This encodes CSVVGQGYGYTF.

The sample holds a few counts of this clone. The chain carries TRBV5-1 and TRBJ2-7, with 9 positions matching TRBD1. Germline V gene data show CDR1 as SGHRS and CDR2 as YFSETQ. The trim removed 4 bases at V and 1 base at J, leaving 3 bases unmatched. The CDR3 totals 14 residues. CDR3 coding DNA: TGCGCCAGCAGCGACAGGGGGGATTCCTACGAGCAGTACTTC. This codes for CASSDRGDSYEQYF.

The CDR3 nucleotides read TGTGCCAGCAGCCAACGGGACCCCTCGCCTACAGATACGCAGTATTTT. This gives the protein CASSQRDPSPTDTQYF. The genes are TRBV7-8 and TRBJ2-3; D is possibly TRBD1 or TRBD2 (5 bases each). The length of the CDR3 is 16 residues. Trimming cost V 5 bases and J 3 bases, with 18 bases left between them. Germline V gene data show CDR1 as SGHVS and CDR2 as FQNEAQ.

The V gene is TRBV11-2, the J gene TRBJ1-4; D gene ambiguous. The germline gives CDR1 SGHAT, CDR2 FQNNGV. V was trimmed by 1 base and J by 8 bases, leaving 14 bases between them. The CDR3 is 15 amino acids. Here the CDR3 DNA reads TGTGCCAGCAGCTTAGGGACCGGCAGGCTGGAAAAACTGTTTTTT. Translating it yields CASSLGTGRLEKLFF.

The chain couples TRBV7-2 to TRBJ1-5; D gene ambiguous. This CDR3 spans 15 amino acids. V was clipped by 2 bases and J by 0 bases, with 8 bases between them. The germline CDR1 and CDR2 sequences are SGHTA and FQGNSA. The CDR3 here is CASSLWGNSNQPQHF. DNA for the CDR3: TGTGCCAGCAGCTTATGGGGAAATAGCAATCAGCCCCAGCATTTT.

With regard to this clone: With a much larger clone just one base away, this may be a read error. This chain links TRBV29-1 with TRBJ2-5; unclear D gene. The end of the DNA is better explained by TRBJ2-7, so the J call may be wrong. Germline CDR1 SQVTM, CDR2 ANQGSEA. This CDR3 comprises 11 residues. Written as DNA, the CDR3 is TGCAGCGTTGAGATCGCCTACGAGCAGTACTTC. This translates into CSVEIAYEQYF.

The chain combines TRBV4-1 with TRBJ2-1; 9 bases agree with TRBD1. The CDR3 length is 15 residues. Trimming at V came to 1 base and at J to 4 bases, leaving 2 bases not matched to a gene. The germline V gene encodes CDR1 MGHRA and CDR2 YSYEKL. The chain's CDR3 is CASSQGDRAYNEQFF. DNA of the CDR3: TGCGCCAGCAGCCAAGGGGACAGGGCATACAATGAGCAGTTCTTC.

As concerns this clone: One end of the junction does not line up with germline, which may come from a read error. This chain links TRBV29-1 with TRBJ1-1; TRBD1 aligns across 10 bases. The CDR3 spans 13 residues. Germline CDR1 reads SQVTM; CDR2 reads ANQGSEA. CDR3 coding DNA: TGCAGCGTTACTGGGACAGGGGACGAGAAATCGGGATTT. Residues: CSVTGTGDEKSGF.

This clone was seen only once. The rearrangement links TRBV29-1 to TRBJ2-7, with TRBD2 as a possible D gene (7 bases). V lost 7 bases and J 12 bases, leaving 22 bases between the germline ends. Germline loops: CDR1 SQVTM, CDR2 ANQGSEA. This CDR3 is built from 12 residues. CDR3 sequence (DNA): TGCAGCGGCCTCGACGGGGCGGGGGCGGCGTACTTC. Protein product: CSGLDGAGAAYF.

This clone was counted only a few times. The rearrangement links TRBV15 to TRBJ1-6; the D gene is possibly TRBD1 (5 bases). CDR3 length: 13 residues. The ends were cut back, 5 bases at V and 10 bases at J, with 12 bases in the middle. Germline loops: CDR1 LNHNV, CDR2 YYDKDF (reference sequence). The CDR3 is CATSGRVESPLHF. The CDR3 nucleotides read TGTGCCACCAGCGGCAGGGTTGAATCACCCCTCCACTTT. Full variable domain (outside the CDR3, taken from reference TRBV15 and TRBJ1-6): DAMVIQNPRYQVTQFGKPVTLSCSQTLNHNVMYWYQQKSSQAPKLLFHYYDKDFNNEADTPDNFQSRRPNTSFCFLDIRSPGLGDTAMYLCATSGRVESPLHFGNGTRLTVT.

The chain uses TRBV18 and TRBJ1-5; no definite D call. CDR1 KGHSH and CDR2 LQKENI come from the germline V gene. Trimming left V 0 bases short and J 9 bases short, with 6 bases between. The CDR3 sequence is 12 residues long. This CDR3 reads CASSPPRRPQHF. DNA of the CDR3: TGTGCCAGCTCACCACCACGGCGGCCCCAGCATTTT.